This T cell receptor beta chain derives from a study of blood T cell repertoires in COVID-19. Study at large: Sites in the United States, Italy and Spain provided acute and convalescent COVID-19 samples. Sample material is recorded as cDNA or gDNA derived from T cells, B-cell-depleted T cells, or PBMCs.

Original data processing: Reference gene primer amplification gave nucleated cell count estimates. Profiled with immunoSEQ multiplex PCR; TCRdb holds only in-frame clones, not every one. For V, J and clone size, that table is used; D and trimming come from the DNA. The table includes about 30,000 clones, over 80% detected once. J was trimmed by 7 bases and V by 0 bases; bases with no gene match: 7. This CDR3 is built from 15 residues. The germline V gene encodes CDR1 LGHNA and CDR2 YNFKEQ. V usage is TRBV4-2 and J usage is TRBJ2-7; 9 nucleotides agree with TRBD2. Sample: peripheral blood. The sequence was collected from a man aged 55 to 69 with active COVID-19. CDR3 sequence reads: CASSQDPGLAGEQYF. Written as DNA, the CDR3 is TGTGCCAGCAGCCAAGATCCGGGACTAGCCGGTGAGCAGTACTTC.